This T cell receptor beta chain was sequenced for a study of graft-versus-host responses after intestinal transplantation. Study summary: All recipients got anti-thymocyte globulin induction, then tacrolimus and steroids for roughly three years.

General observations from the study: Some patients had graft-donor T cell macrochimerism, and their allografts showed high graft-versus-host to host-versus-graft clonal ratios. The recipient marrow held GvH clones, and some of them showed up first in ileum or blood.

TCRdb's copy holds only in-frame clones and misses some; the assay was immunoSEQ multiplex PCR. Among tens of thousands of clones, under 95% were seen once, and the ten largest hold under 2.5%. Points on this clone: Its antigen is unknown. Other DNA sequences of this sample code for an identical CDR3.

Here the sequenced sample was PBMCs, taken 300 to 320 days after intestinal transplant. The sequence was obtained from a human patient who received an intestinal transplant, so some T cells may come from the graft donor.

The CDR3 sequence: CASSLGQGAGYTF. CDR3 DNA sequence: TGCGCCAGCAGCTTGGGTCAGGGAGCTGGCTACACCTTC. The chain employs TRBV5-1 and TRBJ1-2, with D possibly TRBD1 on 5 matching bases. Per germline, CDR1 SGHRS and CDR2 YFSETQ. The CDR3 spans 13 residues. V lost 0 bases and J lost 7, with 10 bases in between.